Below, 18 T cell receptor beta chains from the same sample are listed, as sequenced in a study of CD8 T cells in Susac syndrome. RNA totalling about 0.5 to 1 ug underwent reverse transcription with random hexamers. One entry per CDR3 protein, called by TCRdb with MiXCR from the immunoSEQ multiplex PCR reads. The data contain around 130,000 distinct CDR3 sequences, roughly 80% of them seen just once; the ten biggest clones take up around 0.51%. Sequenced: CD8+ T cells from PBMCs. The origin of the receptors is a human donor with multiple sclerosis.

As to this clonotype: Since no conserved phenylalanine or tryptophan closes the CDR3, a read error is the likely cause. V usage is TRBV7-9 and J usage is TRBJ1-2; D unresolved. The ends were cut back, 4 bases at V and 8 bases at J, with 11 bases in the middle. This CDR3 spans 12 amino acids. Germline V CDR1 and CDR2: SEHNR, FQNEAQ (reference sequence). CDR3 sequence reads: CASSSGLWGYTY. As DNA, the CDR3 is TGTGCCAGCAGCTCGGGCTTGTGGGGCTACACCTAC.

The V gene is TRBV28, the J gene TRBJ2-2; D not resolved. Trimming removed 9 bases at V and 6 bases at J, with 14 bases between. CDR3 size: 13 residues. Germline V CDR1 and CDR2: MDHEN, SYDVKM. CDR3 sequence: CASLLRVAGELFF. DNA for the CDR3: TGTGCCAGTCTACTAAGGGTAGCCGGGGAGCTGTTTTTT.

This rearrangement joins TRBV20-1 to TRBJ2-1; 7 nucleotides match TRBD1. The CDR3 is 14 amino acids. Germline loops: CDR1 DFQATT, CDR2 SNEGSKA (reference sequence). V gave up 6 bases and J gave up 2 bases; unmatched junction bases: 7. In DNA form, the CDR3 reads TGCAGTGCGGAAGGGGGCGAAGCCTACAATGAGCAGTTCTTC. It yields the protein CSAEGGEAYNEQFF.

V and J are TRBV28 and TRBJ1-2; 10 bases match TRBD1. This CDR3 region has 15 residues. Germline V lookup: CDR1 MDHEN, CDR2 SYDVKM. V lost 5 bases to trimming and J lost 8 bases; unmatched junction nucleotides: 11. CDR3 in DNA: TGTGCCAGCAGTCCCGCCCGGGACAGGGGCCGCGGCTACACCTTC. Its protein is CASSPARDRGRGYTF.

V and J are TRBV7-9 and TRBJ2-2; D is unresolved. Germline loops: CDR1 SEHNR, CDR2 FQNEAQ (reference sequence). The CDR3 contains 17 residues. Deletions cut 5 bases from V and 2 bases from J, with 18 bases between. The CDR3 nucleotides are TGTGCCAGCAGCGATAATGATAGGACGGTTAACACCGGGGAGCTGTTTTTT. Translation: CASSDNDRTVNTGELFF.

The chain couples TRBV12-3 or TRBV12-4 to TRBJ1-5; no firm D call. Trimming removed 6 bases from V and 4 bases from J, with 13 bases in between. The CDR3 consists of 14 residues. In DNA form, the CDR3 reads TGTGCCAGCAGGCGGGCGGGGAAGAATCAGCCCCAGCATTTT. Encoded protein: CASRRAGKNQPQHF.

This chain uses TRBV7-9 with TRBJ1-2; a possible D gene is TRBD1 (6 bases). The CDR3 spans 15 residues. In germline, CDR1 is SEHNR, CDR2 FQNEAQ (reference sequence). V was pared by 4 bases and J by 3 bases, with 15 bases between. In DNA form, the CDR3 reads TGTGCCAGCAGCTACAACTGGGGGCGTTACTATGGCTACACCTTC. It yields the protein CASSYNWGRYYGYTF.

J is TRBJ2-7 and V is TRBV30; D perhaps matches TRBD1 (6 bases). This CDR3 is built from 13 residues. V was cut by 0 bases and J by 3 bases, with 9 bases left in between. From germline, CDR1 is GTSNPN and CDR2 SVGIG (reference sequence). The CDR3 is CAWSVAQGYEQYV. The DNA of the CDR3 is TGTGCCTGGAGTGTAGCACAGGGCTACGAGCAGTACGTC.

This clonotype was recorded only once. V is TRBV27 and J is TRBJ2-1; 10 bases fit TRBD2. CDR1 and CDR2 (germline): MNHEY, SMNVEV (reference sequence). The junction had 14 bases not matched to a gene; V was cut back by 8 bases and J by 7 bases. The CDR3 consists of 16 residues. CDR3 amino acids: CASGLRGTSVTNEQFF. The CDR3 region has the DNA TGTGCCAGCGGACTCAGGGGGACTAGCGTCACGAATGAGCAGTTCTTC.

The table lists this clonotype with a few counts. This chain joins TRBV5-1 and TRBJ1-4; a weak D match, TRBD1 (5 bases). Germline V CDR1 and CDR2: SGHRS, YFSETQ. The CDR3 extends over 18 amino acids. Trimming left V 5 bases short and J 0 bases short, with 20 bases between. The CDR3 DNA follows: TGCGCCAGCAGAACAACCTATGCGACAGACCCAACTAATGAAAAACTGTTTTTT. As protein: CASRTTYATDPTNEKLFF.

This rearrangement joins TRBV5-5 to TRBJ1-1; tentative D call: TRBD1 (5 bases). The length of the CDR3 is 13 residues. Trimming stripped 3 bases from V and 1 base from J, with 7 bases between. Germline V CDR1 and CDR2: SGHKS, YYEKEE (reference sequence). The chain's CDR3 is CASSSQGNTEAFF. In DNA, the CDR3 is TGTGCCAGCAGCTCCCAGGGGAACACTGAAGCTTTCTTT.

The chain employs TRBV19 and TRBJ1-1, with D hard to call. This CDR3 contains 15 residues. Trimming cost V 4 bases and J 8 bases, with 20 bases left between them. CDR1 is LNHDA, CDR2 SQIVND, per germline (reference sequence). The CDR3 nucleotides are TGTGCCAGTAGTAACCCCGGACTGGGAAGGTCGGAAGCTTTCTTT. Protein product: CASSNPGLGRSEAFF.

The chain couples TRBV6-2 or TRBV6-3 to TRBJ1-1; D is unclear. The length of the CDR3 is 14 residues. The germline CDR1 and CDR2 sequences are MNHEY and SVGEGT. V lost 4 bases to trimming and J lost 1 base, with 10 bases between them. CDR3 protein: CASSSYHGNTEAFF. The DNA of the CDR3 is TGTGCCAGCAGTTCCTACCATGGGAACACTGAAGCTTTCTTT.

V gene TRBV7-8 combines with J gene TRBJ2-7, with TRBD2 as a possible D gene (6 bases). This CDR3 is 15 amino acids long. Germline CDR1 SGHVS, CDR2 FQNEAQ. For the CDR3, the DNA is TGTGCCAGCAGCCTAGCGTGGGCCTCTGGTTACGAGCAGTACGTC. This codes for CASSLAWASGYEQYV.

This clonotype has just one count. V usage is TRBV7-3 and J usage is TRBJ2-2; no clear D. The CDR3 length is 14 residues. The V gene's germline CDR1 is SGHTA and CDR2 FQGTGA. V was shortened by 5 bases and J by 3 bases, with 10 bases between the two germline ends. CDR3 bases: TGTGCCAGCAGCCCCTTTGCGGACACCGGGGAGCTGTTTTTT. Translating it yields CASSPFADTGELFF. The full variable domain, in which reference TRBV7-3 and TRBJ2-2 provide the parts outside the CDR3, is GAGVSQTPSNKVTEKGKYVELRCDPISGHTALYWYRQSLGQGPEFLIYFQGTGAADDSGLPNDRFFAVRPEGSVSTLKIQRTERGDSAVYLCASSPFADTGELFFGEGSRLTVL.

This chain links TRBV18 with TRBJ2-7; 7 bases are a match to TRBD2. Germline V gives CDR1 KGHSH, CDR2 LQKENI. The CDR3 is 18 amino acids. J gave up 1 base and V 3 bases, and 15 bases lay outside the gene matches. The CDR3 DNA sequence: TGTGCCAGCTCACCTTCCCCCCCTCTGGCCGGGGGGTCCTACGAGCAGTACGTC. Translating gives CASSPSPPLAGGSYEQYV.

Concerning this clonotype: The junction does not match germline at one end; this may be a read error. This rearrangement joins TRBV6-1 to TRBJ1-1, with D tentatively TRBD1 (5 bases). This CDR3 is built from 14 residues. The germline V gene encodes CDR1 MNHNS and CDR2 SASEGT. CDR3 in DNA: TGTGCCAGCATTCCAGGGAACACGAACGCTGAAGCTTTCTTT. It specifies CASIPGNTNAEAFF.

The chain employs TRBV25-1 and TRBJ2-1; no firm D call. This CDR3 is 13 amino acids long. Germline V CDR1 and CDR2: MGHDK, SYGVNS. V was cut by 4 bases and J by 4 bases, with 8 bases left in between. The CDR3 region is CASSVVQYNEQFF. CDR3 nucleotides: TGTGCCAGCAGTGTTGTGCAGTACAATGAGCAGTTCTTC.